A selection of T cell receptor beta chains follows, all from one sample in a study of early T cells in non-severe SARS-CoV-2 infection. One entry per CDR3 protein results from TCRdb running MiXCR on the 5' RACE reads. Among 65,000 to 90,000 distinct CDR3 sequences, 10% to 15% were seen once, and the ten largest hold approximately 4.9%. The material sequenced was whole blood. The receptor set was obtained from an adult who was a healthcare worker with PCR-confirmed SARS-CoV-2 infection or an uninfected control (not recorded which). Each CDR3 is given with its conserved first and last residue. A D gene is named only where the DNA matches it firmly. Clone size, where shown, is once, few, many, or a class for clones that have expanded.

.	TRBV4-1	.	TRBJ2-7	TGCGCCAGCAGCCAAGTCCCACTTTACGAGCAGTACTTC	CASSQVPLYEQYF
.	TRBV7-3	TRBD1	TRBJ2-2	TGTGCCAGCTCTTTAGGGGGCGAAACCGGGGAGCTGTTTTTT	CASSLGGETGELFF
few	TRBV7-3	TRBD2	TRBJ2-1	TGTGCCAGCAGCGGTAGCGGGAGGGCTGATGAGCAGTTCTTC	CASSGSGRADEQFF
many	TRBV12-3/TRBV12-4	TRBD1	TRBJ2-2	TGTGCCAGCAGTTCGACAGGGACGGTCACCGGGGAGCTGTTTTTT	CASSSTGTVTGELFF
.	TRBV4-1	TRBD1	TRBJ1-1	TGCGCCAGCAGCCCCGACAGGGGGGGAAACACTGAAGCTTTCTTT	CASSPDRGGNTEAFF
few	TRBV2	TRBD2	TRBJ2-7	TGTGCCAGCAAAGCACTAGCGGCCAACGAGCAGTACTTC	CASKALAANEQYF
.	TRBV27	TRBD2	TRBJ2-7	TGTGCCAGCAGTATGGGACTAGCGGACTACGAGCAGTACTTC	CASSMGLADYEQYF
many	TRBV29-1	TRBD2	TRBJ2-2	TGCAGCGTTGACCTAGCGGGAGGGAATCCCCGGGAGCTGTTTTTT	CSVDLAGGNPRELFF
.	TRBV12-3/TRBV12-4	.	TRBJ1-2	TGTGCCAGCAGTCCCCTGGGTCAGAACTATGGCTACACCTTC	CASSPLGQNYGYTF
.	TRBV6-1	.	TRBJ2-1	TGTGCCAGCAGTGATGAGTGGGGTGAGCAGTTCTTC	CASSDEWGEQFF
few	TRBV4-1	.	TRBJ1-6	TGCGCCAGCAGCCCAATCGCAGCCAGCCGGAGCTCCTATAATTCACCCCTCCACTTT	CASSPIAASRSSYNSPLHF
many	TRBV13	.	TRBJ1-1	TGTGCCAGCAGCTTAAGAGGGAGGACGAACACTGAAGCTTTCTTT	CASSLRGRTNTEAFF
many	TRBV11-2	TRBD1	TRBJ1-2	TGTGCCAGCAGCAGGGACAGGGGGCAAGAAGGCTACACCTTC	CASSRDRGQEGYTF
few	TRBV7-3	.	TRBJ2-5	TGTGCCAGCAGCTATGTGAGAGGGGAGACCCAGTACTTC	CASSYVRGETQYF
few	TRBV5-1	.	TRBJ2-2	TGCGCCAGCAGCCGTGAACCTGGACTATTGAACACCGGGGAGCTGTTTTTT	CASSREPGLLNTGELFF
.	TRBV4-1	TRBD1	TRBJ1-1	TGCGCCAGCAGCCAAGGCAACAGGGGGAGCGCTGAAGCTTTCTTT	CASSQGNRGSAEAFF
few	TRBV29-1	.	TRBJ1-1	TGCAGCGTTGAATCCCAGGTCTCGAACACTGAAGCTTTCTTT	CSVESQVSNTEAFF
.	TRBV20-1	.	TRBJ2-1	TGCAGTGCTAGAGTGCCTGGGGGAAATGAGCAGTTCTTC	CSARVPGGNEQFF
few	TRBV11-3	.	TRBJ2-2	TGTGCCAGCAGCTACGGGGGAATCACCGGGGAGCTGTTTTTT	CASSYGGITGELFF
many	TRBV7-9	TRBD1	TRBJ1-2	TGTGCCAGCAGCAAAGACCGGGACAGAACTAAAAGTAACTATGGCTACACCTTC	CASSKDRDRTKSNYGYTF
few	TRBV18	.	TRBJ1-1	TGTGCCAGCTCACCGGGGAACACTGAAGCTTTCTTT	CASSPGNTEAFF
.	TRBV6-5	TRBD1	TRBJ1-6	TGTGCCAGCAGTCTCCGGGACAGGGGCCAATCACCCCTCCACTTT	CASSLRDRGQSPLHF
many	TRBV7-8	TRBD2	TRBJ2-1	TGTGCCAGCAGCCAGGGACTAGCGGGAGATAACAATGAGCAGTTCTTC	CASSQGLAGDNNEQFF
many	TRBV5-4	TRBD1	TRBJ2-3	TGTGCCAGCAGCTTGGATAACAGGGGAATAGATACGCAGTATTTT	CASSLDNRGIDTQYF
many	TRBV6-1	.	TRBJ1-1	TGTGCCAGCAGTGAACTGCGTGGGGTCGTCTTT	CASSELRGVVF
.	TRBV11-2	.	TRBJ1-1	TGTGCCAGCAGCTTAGATCGGCGATTGAACACTGAAGCTTTCTTT	CASSLDRRLNTEAFF
few	TRBV2	.	TRBJ1-1	TGTGCCAGCAGTGAAATGGGGGGTTCGAACACTGAAGCTTTCTTT	CASSEMGGSNTEAFF
.	TRBV6-5	TRBD1	TRBJ2-7	TGTGCCAGTTCCCCCTCGGGACAGGGGGCCAACGAGCAGTACTTC	CASSPSGQGANEQYF
.	TRBV18	TRBD2	TRBJ2-2	TGTGCCAGCCCCCGGGAGGGCCTGGACACCGGGGAGCTGTTTTTT	CASPREGLDTGELFF
.	TRBV11-2	.	TRBJ2-5	TGTGCCAGCAGCTTAGTTCCAGGGCTCCAAGAGACCCAGTACTTC	CASSLVPGLQETQYF
.	TRBV2	TRBD2	TRBJ2-1	TGTGCCAGCAGTTGGGCGGGAGTAGGTTACAATGAGCAGTTCTTC	CASSWAGVGYNEQFF
many	TRBV7-2	TRBD2	TRBJ2-7	TGTGCCAGCAGCATGCGGGAGTCGAGCAGGTACGAGCAGTACTTC	CASSMRESSRYEQYF
many	TRBV7-3	TRBD2	TRBJ2-3	TGTGCCAGCAGCGCGGGGGTCACAGATACGCAGTATTTT	CASSAGVTDTQYF
many	TRBV2	.	TRBJ2-1	TGTGCCAGCAGCCTGGACGCAGTGATCTACAATGAGCAGTTCTTC	CASSLDAVIYNEQFF
.	TRBV4-1	.	TRBJ2-4	TGCGCCAGCAGCCTCACCGCCGGACAGACAACCAAAAACATTCAGTACTTC	CASSLTAGQTTKNIQYF
few	TRBV9	TRBD2	TRBJ2-1	TGTGCCAGCAGCAGAGGGTCGGTCGCTAGCGGACCCTATAATGAGCAGTTCTTC	CASSRGSVASGPYNEQFF
few	TRBV3-1	.	TRBJ2-1	TGTGCCAGCAGCCGACAAACGGGACGGTTTGCCGATGAGCAGTTCTTC	CASSRQTGRFADEQFF
.	TRBV12-3/TRBV12-4	.	TRBJ2-1	TGTGCCAGCAGTTTAATTGTGGGTGAGCAGTTCTTC	CASSLIVGEQFF
few	TRBV7-6	.	TRBJ2-7	TGTGCCAGCAGCCCCCGGTTAGCATTTTACGAGCAGTACTTC	CASSPRLAFYEQYF
many	TRBV6-5	.	TRBJ2-7	TGTGCCAGCAGCCTTGCGGGACGACAGGGCCCGGGCGAGCAGTACTTC	CASSLAGRQGPGEQYF
few	TRBV18	TRBD1	TRBJ2-7	TGTGCCAGCTCGGAGGACAGGGGGTACGAGCAGTACTTC	CASSEDRGYEQYF
few	TRBV2	.	TRBJ1-2	TGTGCCAGCAGTTCGGGCCCTTCGAGGGGCTACACCTTC	CASSSGPSRGYTF
.	TRBV7-6	.	TRBJ2-1	TGTGCCAGCAGCTTAGTTAGCTCCTACAATGAGCAGTTCTTC	CASSLVSSYNEQFF
many	TRBV5-1	.	TRBJ2-5	TGCGCCAGCAGCTTGGACTTCCAAGAGACCCAGTACTTC	CASSLDFQETQYF
.	TRBV29-1	TRBD2	TRBJ2-1	TGCAGCGTTGACCGGGCTAGCGGGGTGGGCAATGAGCAGTTCTTC	CSVDRASGVGNEQFF
few	TRBV7-9	TRBD1	TRBJ1-6	TGTGCCAGCAGCTTACAGGGGGCTGGATCACCCCTCCACTTT	CASSLQGAGSPLHF
.	TRBV7-9	.	TRBJ2-1	TGTGCCAGCAGCTCATCTCTTCGGGATGAGCAGTTCTTC	CASSSSLRDEQFF
many	TRBV7-2	.	TRBJ2-2	TGTGCCAGCAGCTTCCGGCGGGTCGGAACCACCGGGGAGCTGTTTTTT	CASSFRRVGTTGELFF
.	TRBV29-1	TRBD1	TRBJ1-1	TGCAGCGTTAGTCTAGGGGGCGCGGGGAACACTGAAGCTTTCTTT	CSVSLGGAGNTEAFF
.	TRBV14	.	TRBJ2-7	TGTGCCAGCAGCCAAGAGGTCAGCTCCTACGAGCAGTACTTC	CASSQEVSSYEQYF
.	TRBV29-1	.	TRBJ2-2	TGCAGCGTTGTCGGCCCCACCGGGGAGCTGTTTTTT	CSVVGPTGELFF
.	TRBV7-2	.	TRBJ2-7	TGTGCCAGCAGCTTAGTGCCGTTCGCCTACGAGCAGTACTTC	CASSLVPFAYEQYF
few	TRBV10-3	TRBD1	TRBJ2-2	TGTGCCATCACCACTCCGGGACAGGGTGCTACCGGGGAGCTGTTTTTT	CAITTPGQGATGELFF
many	TRBV15	.	TRBJ2-5	TGTGCCACCAGCAGAGAGGGACAAGAGACCCAGTACTTC	CATSREGQETQYF
.	TRBV7-9	.	TRBJ2-7	TGTGCCAGCAGCTTGATGGGGGCGAGGGAGCAGTACTTC	CASSLMGAREQYF
many	TRBV11-2	TRBD2	TRBJ2-1	TGTGCCAGCAGCCGGGCGGGGGGGCAGTACGAGCAGTTCTTC	CASSRAGGQYEQFF
many	TRBV10-3	TRBD2	TRBJ2-3	TGTGCCATCAGTGAGAACGCGGGAGGGATACAAGATACGCAGTATTTT	CAISENAGGIQDTQYF